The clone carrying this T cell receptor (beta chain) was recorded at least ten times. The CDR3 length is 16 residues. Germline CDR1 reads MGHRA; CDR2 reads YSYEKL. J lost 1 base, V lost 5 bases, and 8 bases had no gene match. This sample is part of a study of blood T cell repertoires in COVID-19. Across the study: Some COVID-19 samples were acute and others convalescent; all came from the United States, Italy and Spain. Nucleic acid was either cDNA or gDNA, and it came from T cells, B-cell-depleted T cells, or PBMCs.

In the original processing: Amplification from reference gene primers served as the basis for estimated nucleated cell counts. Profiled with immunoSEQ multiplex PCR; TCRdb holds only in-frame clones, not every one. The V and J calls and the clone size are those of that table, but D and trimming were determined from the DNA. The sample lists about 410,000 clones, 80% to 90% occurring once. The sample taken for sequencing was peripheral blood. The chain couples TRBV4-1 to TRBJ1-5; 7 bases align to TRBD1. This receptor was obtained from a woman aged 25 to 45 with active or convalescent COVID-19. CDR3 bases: TGCGCCAGCAGCTCTTTACCGGGACAGAGCAATCAGCCCCAGCATTTT. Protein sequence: CASSSLPGQSNQPQHF.